Each of the 14 T cell receptor beta chains below was sequenced from the same sample in a study of CD8+CD57+ T cells in acquired aplastic anemia. The template for TCR beta VDJ and CDR3 sequence profiling was genomic DNA. TCRdb re-derived calls from the reads in MiXCR, one entry per CDR3 protein. The sample yields 150,000 to 200,000 distinct CDR3 sequences, roughly 40% seen once. Sequenced material: sorted CD4+, CD8+, or CD8+CD57+ T cells (not recorded which) from PBMCs. These receptors were taken from a human donor in good health.

This clonotype was counted at least ten times. V usage is TRBV28 and J usage is TRBJ2-5; unclear D gene. The germline CDR1 and CDR2 sequences are MDHEN and SYDVKM. Trimming shortened V by 3 bases and J by 0 bases, and 11 bases separated the two germline ends. The CDR3 sequence is 15 residues long. The CDR3 nucleotides are TGTGCCAGCAGTTTGCTCGGACGGAACCAAGAGACCCAGTACTTC. As protein: CASSLLGRNQETQYF. Full variable domain (remainder filled in from reference TRBV28 and TRBJ2-5): DVKVTQSSRYLVKRTGEKVFLECVQDMDHENMFWYRQDPGLGLRLIYFSYDVKMKEKGDIPEGYSVSREKKERFSLILESASTNQTSMYLCASSLLGRNQETQYFGPGTRLLVL.

This clonotype was observed many times. The chain has TRBV6-5 and TRBJ1-3; no definite D call. The CDR3 runs 15 residues. Trimming took 4 bases from V and 4 from J, leaving 14 bases between them. CDR1 is MNHEY and CDR2 is SVGAGI in the germline V gene. The CDR3 loop is CASSLAGPGGNTIYF. CDR3 nucleotide sequence: TGTGCCAGCAGTTTGGCCGGCCCAGGCGGAAACACCATATATTTT.

The rearrangement links TRBV7-2 to TRBJ2-5; D is possibly TRBD2 (6 bases). This CDR3 comprises 13 residues. CDR1 and CDR2 from the germline V gene are SGHTA and FQGNSA. Trimming pared 1 base from V and 6 bases from J, leaving 9 bases between. CDR3 sequence (DNA): TGTGCCAGCAGCTTAGTTGGGAGGCAGACCCAGTACTTC. It codes for CASSLVGRQTQYF.

About this clonotype itself: A clone one base away is much larger, so this may be a read error. The V call is TRBV12-3 or TRBV12-4, the J call TRBJ2-5, with a weak D call TRBD2 (5 bases). Trimming pared 2 bases from V and 5 bases from J, leaving 18 bases between. This CDR3 contains 16 residues. DNA of the CDR3: TGTGCCAGCAGTTTAATAAGGGCTAGCAGGATCGAGACCCAGTACTTC. Protein: CASSLIRASRIETQYF.

This clonotype was seen just once. The V and J genes are TRBV29-1 and TRBJ1-5, with 8 bases fitting TRBD1. The CDR3 is 13 amino acids. Germline CDR1 and CDR2: SQVTM and ANQGSEA. Trimming took 6 bases from V and 7 from J; bases not matched to a gene: 8. CDR3 in DNA: TGCAGCGTCGTGACAGGGGAGAGGCAGCCCCAGCATTTT. As protein: CSVVTGERQPQHF.

Many counts were recorded for this clonotype. The rearrangement links TRBV5-1 to TRBJ2-5; 16 bases agree with TRBD2. The CDR3 loop spans 16 amino acids. Germline loops: CDR1 SGHRS, CDR2 YFSETQ. With V trimmed by 4 bases and J by 3 bases, 3 bases remained unmatched. For the CDR3, the DNA is TGCGCCAGCAGCCCGGGACTAGCGGGGGGGAAAGAGACCCAGTACTTC. As protein: CASSPGLAGGKETQYF.

This clonotype has at least ten counts. This chain uses TRBV19 with TRBJ2-2, with a possible D match to TRBD1 (5 bases). V gave up 3 bases and J gave up 3 bases, with 11 bases separating them. CDR3 size: 15 residues. Per the germline V gene, CDR1 is LNHDA and CDR2 is SQIVND (reference sequence). CDR3 amino acids: CASSMSRQYTGELFF. CDR3 nucleotide sequence: TGTGCCAGTAGTATGTCCCGACAGTACACCGGGGAGCTGTTTTTT. Full variable domain (rest looked up from reference TRBV19 and TRBJ2-2): DGGITQSPKYLFRKEGQNVTLSCEQNLNHDAMYWYRQDPGQGLRLIYYSQIVNDFQKGDIAEGYSVSREKKESFPLTVTSAQKNPTAFYLCASSMSRQYTGELFFGEGSRLTVL.

J is TRBJ2-5 and V is TRBV24-1, with D unresolved. With 2 bases removed from V and 1 base from J, the gap between germline ends came to 10 bases. The germline gives CDR1 KGHDR, CDR2 SFDVKD. This CDR3 region has 15 residues. CDR3 amino acids: CATSDSAGFQETQYF. In nucleotides, the CDR3 is TGTGCCACCAGTGATTCCGCCGGGTTCCAAGAGACCCAGTACTTC.

This sequence joins TRBV20-1 and TRBJ2-3, with TRBD2 matching over 14 bases. J gave up 3 bases and V 5 bases, and 13 bases lay outside the gene matches. The V gene's germline CDR1 is DFQATT and CDR2 SNEGSKA (reference sequence). The CDR3 is made up of 18 amino acids. The CDR3, as DNA: TGCAGTGCTCCTGGGACTAGCGGGAGTGGAGGAGGTACAGATACGCAGTATTTT. It specifies CSAPGTSGSGGGTDTQYF.

The genes are TRBV15 and TRBJ1-4; maybe TRBD1 (6 bases). Per germline, CDR1 LNHNV and CDR2 YYDKDF (reference sequence). V dropped 3 bases and J dropped 8 bases, with 16 bases sitting between them. The CDR3 extends over 15 amino acids. The CDR3 nucleotides read TGTGCCACCAGCAGGGAGACAGGCTCGACGGAAAAACTGTTTTTT. Translation gives CATSRETGSTEKLFF.

In the case of this clonotype: The conserved final phenylalanine or tryptophan is absent from the CDR3, which likely points to a read error. V is TRBV7-3 and J is TRBJ1-6; possibly TRBD1 for D (5 bases). Germline loops: CDR1 SGHTA, CDR2 FQGTGA. The germline V and J ends were trimmed by 6 bases and 6 bases, with 15 bases remaining between them. There are 15 residues in the CDR3. This chain's CDR3 is CASRPPGVVNSPLHS. The CDR3 nucleotides read TGTGCCAGCAGACCTCCGGGGGTGGTTAATTCACCCCTCCACTCT.

This clonotype was seen repeatedly, ten times or more. The genes are TRBV29-1 and TRBJ2-5, with D possibly matching TRBD2 (5 bases). From germline, CDR1 is SQVTM and CDR2 ANQGSEA. The CDR3 totals 13 residues. V was trimmed by 1 base and J by 5 bases, leaving 11 bases between them. This chain's CDR3 is CSVEAYQRETQYF. The CDR3, as DNA: TGCAGCGTTGAAGCTTACCAGCGGGAGACCCAGTACTTC.

This chain joins TRBV3-1 and TRBJ2-1; TRBD2 might be the D (5 bases). From germline, CDR1 is LGHDT and CDR2 YNNKEL (reference sequence). The CDR3 length is 16 residues. The V and J ends lost 3 bases and 0 bases respectively, with 12 bases between them. CDR3 protein: CASSQGVSYSYNEQFF. CDR3 bases: TGTGCCAGCAGCCAGGGAGTATCGTACTCCTACAATGAGCAGTTCTTC.

This sequence joins TRBV24-1 and TRBJ2-7; no firm D call. The length of the CDR3 is 12 residues. Per the germline V gene, CDR1 is KGHDR and CDR2 is SFDVKD. V dropped 1 base and J dropped 4 bases, with 4 bases sitting between them. The CDR3 DNA reads TGTGCCACCAGTGATTTCGGGTACGAGCAGTACTTC. Its protein product is CATSDFGYEQYF.